Below, one T cell receptor (beta chain) is given with its context. This clone has just a few counts. The clone's antigen remains unknown. No base quality values were provided; no much bigger clone lies one nucleotide off. For CDR1 and CDR2, the germline V gene lists SGHRS and YFSETQ. From its cysteine to its phenylalanine, the CDR3 spans 17 amino acids. CDR3 DNA only is kept here, 51 bases in frame from base 1. V and J are truncated by 1 base and 0 bases respectively, leaving an intervening sequence of 14 bases. This sample is part of a study of cytomegalovirus exposure and HLA in healthy donors (dated by TCRdb to 2016 to 2017). Looking at the study overall: An earlier analysis of roughly 500 of the donors reported around 280 Gb of sequence data and 117 million unique TCR beta sequences obtained from 150 million to 200 million T cells. An early release covering roughly 600 HLA-typed donors comprised about 310 gigabases of sequencing data and around 86 million unique TCR sequences. Among the approximately 430 genotyped donors, 75% to 90% belonged to the genetic ancestry cluster associated with self-reported Caucasian donors. The study aimed to test whether cataloging public T cell receptors could reveal signatures of past pathogen exposure. Using immunosequencing, the study profiled T cell repertoires from about 650 subjects and related those repertoires to cytomegalovirus serostatus. Along with the approximately 700-subject first cohort, a separate validation cohort of over a hundred different subjects was used. The study combined high-throughput TCR immunosequencing, statistical association of individual TCRs with disease status, and machine learning to predict cytomegalovirus infection status. In a later analysis, previously published TCR beta repertoires from 550 to 700 donors were re-analyzed and high-resolution HLA genotyping was added so that TCR occurrence patterns could be studied. Rather than drawing on any new phenotypic data, the later analysis identified candidate immune exposures from TCR beta sequences and the way those sequences occurred across donors. To decide whether each TCR beta V gene segment behaved as functional or pseudogenic, an earlier analysis of fewer than 750 of the donors relied on high-throughput TCR beta sequencing. Donor age, sex, ethnicity and CMV serostatus were compiled together with the repertoire data. A later genetic analysis took genome-wide SNP genotypes for about three fifths of the 666 donors and used that subset as a discovery cohort. Every discovery cohort repertoire had been produced on one sequencing platform. Class I and class II HLA loci were covered by the typing at four-digit resolution. Typing coverage varied by locus: 629-630 donors for A, B, C, DRB1 and DQB1; about 520 for DQA1; 606 for DPA1; around 490 for DPB1. Four to six DR-DQ haplotypes were handled as single units for association and clustering, since linkage in the cohort was strong. Among roughly 400 genotyped donors of the cohort, an average of around 240,000 unique TCR beta nucleotide sequences were sequenced per donor, 15% to 20% of them non-productive.

The receptor library was made with the immunoSEQ multiplex PCR assay. A mixture of 60 forward primers for TCR Vbeta segments and 13 reverse primers for TCR Jbeta segments was used in the multiplex PCR. The CDR3 region of rearranged TCR beta genes was amplified from genomic DNA by a multiplex PCR assay. Amplified TCR beta libraries were sequenced as 87-base-pair reads on the Illumina HiSeq System. As for how the authors treated the data: A later analysis tallied around 80 million unique TCR beta chains across the 650 to 750 repertoires, and approximately 12 million of those chains were shared by two or more donors. Raw reads were error-corrected and collapsed into unique sequences with a nearest-neighbor algorithm that merged closely related sequences to remove PCR and sequencing errors. CDR3 sequences were aligned to IMGT reference sequences to assign V, D and J gene segments. For a sequence to be retained, a match of at least six nucleotides to both a V gene segment and a J gene segment was required. A rearrangement was called productive if the CDR3 had no stop codons and remained in frame with V and J, and every other rearrangement was called non-productive. CDR3 was defined by IMGT convention, running from the second conserved V-encoded cysteine to the conserved J-encoded phenylalanine. The earlier analysis of a few hundred of the donors excluded sequences that lacked an unambiguous match to a single V gene segment. An earlier analysis of a few hundred of the donors called V segments functional above 56.7% productive rearrangements and segregating when the between-donor standard deviation exceeded 5%. A statistical classification framework was built for diagnosing cytomegalovirus status from the catalog of TCR beta chain sequences. V and J gene assignment, in a later analysis, came from comparing TCR nucleotide sequences with IMGT/GENE-DB human TR gene sequences. In a later analysis, CDR3 sequences and most-parsimonious VDJ recombination scenarios were assigned using the TCRdist pipeline. In a later analysis, every TCR beta chain was defined by the combination of its CDR3 amino acid sequence and its V-gene family, and reads without a unique V-gene family were dropped. In a later analysis, 450 to 600 highly shared, low-generation-probability nucleotide sequences were removed to address suspected cross-contamination and a sequencing artifact. In a later analysis, a clonal expansion index was calculated for each public chain from normalized within-repertoire ranks of inferred template counts. Generation probabilities in a later analysis came from a VDJ recombination model fitted to out-of-frame rearrangements, and those results were checked against IGoR. In a later analysis, TCR-TCR, TCR-HLA and TCR-CMV co-occurrence was scored with hypergeometric tests, and a repertoire-size bias correction was applied to TCR pairs. To estimate false discovery rates, a later analysis permuted the HLA or CMV assignments 20 times. In a later analysis, co-occurring TCRs were grouped with DBSCAN, and TCRdist sequence similarity was added when clustering was performed within HLA-allele-positive subsets. For co-occurrence clustering, repertoires with fewer than 30,000 or more than 120,000 public chains were excluded, along with roughly 5 repertoires with anomalous nucleotide sharing. TCRdb retrieved this table from immuneACCESS and kept in-frame rearrangements only. Not all clones are present; in checked studies, unresolved V genes account for under half, and no reason is known for the remainder. Clonal size and the V and J genes are those of that table, whereas D and trimming came from the DNA. The sample table holds 100,000 to 150,000 clones, of which around 8.5% were seen once. Approximately 5% of the sample comes from the top ten.

In total, 500 to 700 healthy bone marrow donors made up the cohort. At the time of sampling, all cohort members were nominally healthy, though unrecorded immune exposures were likely present. The donor tested CMV seronegative, placing the donor among the roughly 400 seronegative members of the cohort. A peripheral blood sample was provided by each donor, and peripheral blood mononuclear cells were used for TCR beta sequencing. Genomic DNA was extracted from the blood cell samples with the Qiagen DNeasy Blood Extraction Kit. What the study reported, not specific to this receptor: A further reported finding was that TCR beta sequences accurately predicted the HLA-A and HLA-B alleles for most subjects in the first cohort. A cluster of highly shared sequence variants was judged likely to represent a technical artifact of the sequencing pipeline. Most TCR sequences were observed very rarely across donors, whereas some public TCRs were present in many individuals. According to a later analysis, TCR association rates differed among HLA loci, with DRB1 alleles showing the most associated TCRs and HLA-C alleles showing the fewest. A few of the identified cytomegalovirus-associated TCR beta chains were confirmed in vitro to be specific for cytomegalovirus antigens. A later analysis associated 16,951 TCR beta sequences with specific HLA alleles at a false discovery rate of 0.05. Because the 87-base-pair reads could not distinguish some IMGT-functional V segments, including TRBV6-2 and TRBV6-3, those segments were excluded. A later analysis reported that several top co-occurrence clusters appeared linked to parvovirus B19, influenza, CMV and Epstein-Barr virus. A later genetic analysis associated a missense DCLRE1C variant with V-gene and J-gene trimming of TCR beta chains, and an independent cohort replicated the association. The only immune exposure information available for the cohort was CMV serostatus. A later genetic analysis reported fewer N-insertions in productive TCRs among donors in an Asian-associated ancestry cluster than the roughly 700-donor mean. An earlier analysis of approximately 540 of the donors showed that most TCR beta V segments appeared in productive rearrangements either about 87% or about 30% of the time, which broadly matched IMGT annotations. Roughly uniform sequencing depth across donors was assumed in presence/absence analyses, although this assumption may not hold. The classifier was reported to diagnose cytomegalovirus status with high specificity and sensitivity in both the original cohort and the validation cohort. In a later analysis, most CMV-associated TCR beta chains were found to appear HLA-restricted, with HLA associations seemingly driven largely by CMV exposure. When HLA alleles, especially DR and DQ, strongly co-occurred, attributing TCR associations to individual alleles was difficult. In the study, 150 to 200 TCR beta chains were listed as associated with cytomegalovirus. Linkage disequilibrium might explain the correlated functional status among segregating V segments, but an unknown experimental factor could not be excluded. In a later analysis, HLA-associated TCR beta chains were found to be more clonally expanded and to have lower generation probabilities than equally common non-associated chains. Because HLA typing was unavailable for some donors at each locus, only the typed subset was used in association tests. It was suggested by the authors that the approach could potentially be generalized to other disease states and immunological phenotypes. This cohort had only TCR beta chains sequenced, and the lack of alpha or paired-chain data limited which features could be detected. Because counts were too low, under 20 rarely observed V segments, including chromosome 9 orphons, were left out of the earlier analysis of some 640 of the donors.

The receptor was derived from a man aged 35 to 55 in good health and CMV-seronegative. Sequencing used PBMCs. The chain employs TRBV5-1 and TRBJ1-3, with the D gene too uncertain to name. The nucleotide sequence reads TGCGCCAGCAGCTTGCTGGGCGCTGAGGGCTCTGGAAACACCATATATTTT. Protein translation: CASSLLGAEGSGNTIYF.